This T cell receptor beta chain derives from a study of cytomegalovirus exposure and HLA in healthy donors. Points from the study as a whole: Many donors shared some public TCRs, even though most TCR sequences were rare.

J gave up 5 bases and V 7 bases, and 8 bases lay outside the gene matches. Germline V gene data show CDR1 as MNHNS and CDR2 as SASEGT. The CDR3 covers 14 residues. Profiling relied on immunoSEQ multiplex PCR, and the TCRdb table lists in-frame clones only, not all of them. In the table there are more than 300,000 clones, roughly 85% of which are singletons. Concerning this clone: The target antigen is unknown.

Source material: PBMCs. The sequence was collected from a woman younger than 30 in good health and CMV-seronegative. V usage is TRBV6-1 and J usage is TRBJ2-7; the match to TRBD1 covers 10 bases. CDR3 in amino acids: CASTETGGNDEQYF. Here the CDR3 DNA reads TGTGCCAGCACCGAGACAGGGGGCAACGACGAGCAGTACTTC.